One sample yielded the 27 T cell receptor beta chains listed below, sequenced in a study of OX40 agonist ivuxolimab in advanced cancers. Produced via immunoSEQ multiplex PCR; TCRdb's table is partial and in-frame only. The sample has about 75,000 clones, about 88% seen once. The sequencing used CD4+ or CD8+ T cells sorted from blood, collected in a trial of the OX40 agonist ivuxolimab. These receptors originate from an adult with an advanced solid tumor such as melanoma, head and neck, liver or kidney cancer.

Regarding this clone: Other nucleotide sequences in the sample specify the same CDR3. This chain joins TRBV9 and TRBJ2-3; D is ambiguous. The germline V gene encodes CDR1 SGDLS and CDR2 YYNGEE. V lost 0 bases and J 1 base, leaving 3 bases between the germline ends. The length of the CDR3 is 13 residues. The CDR3 loop is CASSVVGTDTQYF. CDR3 sequence (DNA): TGTGCCAGCAGCGTAGTCGGCACAGATACGCAGTATTTT. Variable domain in full (rest from reference TRBV9 and TRBJ2-3): DSGVTQTPKHLITATGQRVTLRCSPRSGDLSVYWYQQSLDQGLQFLIQYYNGEERAKGNILERFSAQQFPDLHSELNLSSLELGDSALYFCASSVVGTDTQYFGPGTRLTVL.

The genes are TRBV28 and TRBJ2-1, with D unresolved. Trimming removed 3 bases from V and 1 base from J, with 7 bases in between. CDR1 and CDR2 from the germline V gene are MDHEN and SYDVKM. The CDR3 spans 14 residues. The CDR3 coding sequence is TGTGCCAGCAGTTTGGACGGTTCCTACAATGAGCAGTTCTTC. Translation: CASSLDGSYNEQFF.

The chain links TRBV5-4 to TRBJ1-2; 10 bases agree with TRBD1. V gave up 4 bases and J gave up 4 bases; unmatched junction bases: 10. Germline lookup yields CDR1 SGHNT and CDR2 YYREEE (reference sequence). The CDR3 covers 16 residues. CDR3 amino acids: CASSHPTGGAFYGYTF. The CDR3 DNA is TGTGCCAGCAGCCATCCGACAGGGGGCGCATTCTATGGCTACACCTTC.

V and J are TRBV6-5 and TRBJ2-7; D unclear. This CDR3 has 13 residues. Germline V gene lookup returns CDR1 MNHEY and CDR2 SVGAGI. Trimming removed 5 bases from V and 6 bases from J, with 14 bases in between. CDR3 coding DNA: TGTGCCAGCAGTGAGCAAGGCTTCGGCGAGCAGTACTTC. This sequence encodes CASSEQGFGEQYF.

This clone was picked up a small number of times. The chain recombines TRBV4-1 with TRBJ2-2; D is possibly TRBD1 (5 bases). V was shortened by 0 bases and J by 7 bases, with 12 bases between the two germline ends. Germline CDR1 and CDR2: MGHRA and YSYEKL. The CDR3 sequence is 15 residues long. The DNA for the CDR3 is TGCGCCAGCAGCCAAGACAATAGGGGTATCGGGGAGCTGTTTTTT. Amino acid sequence: CASSQDNRGIGELFF.

V gene TRBV28 combines with J gene TRBJ1-5; D perhaps matches TRBD1 (5 bases). CDR1 is MDHEN and CDR2 is SYDVKM in the germline V gene. The V gene lost 3 bases and the J gene lost 2 bases, with 17 bases spanning the gap. This CDR3 is built from 17 residues. CDR3 amino acids: CASSLNTGQWGNQPQHF. CDR3 bases: TGTGCCAGCAGTTTGAATACAGGACAATGGGGCAATCAGCCCCAGCATTTT.

The chain has TRBV5-1 and TRBJ2-2, with D perhaps TRBD2 (6 bases). The CDR3 contains 14 residues. Trimming removed 4 bases from V and 5 bases from J, with 12 bases in between. The germline gives CDR1 SGHRS, CDR2 YFSETQ. CDR3 nucleotide sequence: TGCGCCAGCAGCAGCGGGCCTCGGACCGGGGAGCTGTTTTTT. Encoded protein: CASSSGPRTGELFF.

The chain links TRBV6-1 to TRBJ2-7; the match to TRBD1 covers 8 bases. CDR1 MNHNS and CDR2 SASEGT come from the germline V gene. J was trimmed by 3 bases and V by 4 bases; bases with no gene match: 5. The CDR3 runs to 14 residues. CDR3 loop: CASSGDRKGYEQYF. The CDR3 DNA reads as TGTGCCAGCAGTGGGGACAGGAAAGGCTACGAGCAGTACTTC.

This CDR3 reads CASSFLLGPNTEAFF. CDR3 nucleotides: TGTGCCAGCAGCTTCCTACTCGGACCTAACACTGAAGCTTTCTTT. The V and J genes are TRBV2 and TRBJ1-1; D ambiguous. Germline CDR1 is SNHLY and CDR2 is FYNNEI. The length of the CDR3 is 15 residues. V was clipped by 6 bases and J by 2 bases, with 16 bases between them.

DNA of the CDR3: TGTGCCAGCAGCGTTCGGGGGTCGGCGGAGACCCAGTACTTC. This translates into CASSVRGSAETQYF. The chain employs TRBV9 and TRBJ2-5, with D perhaps matching TRBD2 (6 bases). Trimming pared 2 bases from V and 5 bases from J, leaving 13 bases between. The CDR3 covers 14 residues. The germline gives CDR1 SGDLS, CDR2 YYNGEE.

The chain carries TRBV15 and TRBJ1-2; no definite D call. Trimming took 0 bases from V and 7 from J, leaving 15 bases between them. CDR3 length: 15 residues. From germline, CDR1 is LNHNV and CDR2 YYDKDF (reference sequence). The CDR3 region has the DNA TGTGCCACCAGCAGAGAAATTCAACATTCGGGTGGCTACACCTTC. Protein sequence: CATSREIQHSGGYTF.

The chain links TRBV14 to TRBJ1-2; D gene ambiguous. The CDR3 has 17 amino acids. The germline V gene has CDR1 SGHDN and CDR2 FVKESK. Trimming left V 0 bases short and J 0 bases short, with 14 bases between. The CDR3 here is CASSQEPLADPNYGYTF. CDR3 coding DNA: TGTGCCAGCAGCCAAGAACCATTAGCAGACCCTAACTATGGCTACACCTTC.

The chain employs TRBV25-1 and TRBJ1-2; the D is unclear. V shed 3 bases and J shed 2 bases, with 16 bases lying between them. The CDR3 runs 16 residues. Germline values: CDR1 MGHDK, CDR2 SYGVNS. The CDR3 DNA reads TGTGCCAGCAGTGATGTGGGAGTTACCACAAACTATGGCTACACCTTC. Its translation is CASSDVGVTTNYGYTF.

This clone came up once. The V gene is TRBV11-3, the J gene TRBJ2-7, with a possible D match to TRBD2 (5 bases). V shed 1 base and J shed 6 bases, with 7 bases lying between them. The germline V gene encodes CDR1 SGHNT and CDR2 YENEEA. This CDR3 is 12 amino acids long. CDR3 amino acids: CASSLASFEQYF. The CDR3 nucleotides read TGTGCCAGCAGCTTAGCTAGCTTCGAGCAGTACTTC. Based on the CDR3 plus reference TRBV11-3 and TRBJ2-7, the full variable domain is EAGVVQSPRYKIIEKKQPVAFWCNPISGHNTLYWYLQNLGQGPELLIRYENEEAVDDSQLPKDRFSAERLKGVDSTLKIQPAELGDSAVYLCASSLASFEQYFGPGTRLTVT.

The chain carries TRBV6-1 and TRBJ2-5; weak D call: TRBD2 (6 bases). There are 17 residues in the CDR3. Trimming shortened V by 2 bases and J by 9 bases, and 25 bases separated the two germline ends. Germline values: CDR1 MNHNS, CDR2 SASEGT. CDR3 loop: CASSEMNGRGLRVAQYF. For the CDR3, the DNA is TGTGCCAGCAGTGAAATGAACGGGCGGGGTCTGAGGGTGGCCCAGTACTTC.

The count of this clone is one. V gene TRBV29-1 combines with J gene TRBJ1-4; 8 bases are a match to TRBD1. The CDR3 covers 14 residues. Trimming removed 6 bases from V and 0 bases from J; junction bases left unmatched: 3. Germline V lookup: CDR1 SQVTM, CDR2 ANQGSEA. The CDR3, as DNA: TGCAGCGTGAAACAGGGGGCAACTAATGAAAAACTGTTTTTT. Its protein product is CSVKQGATNEKLFF.

The chain employs TRBV5-1 and TRBJ2-7, with 9 bases identical to TRBD2. V trimming: 0 bases; J trimming: 0 bases; junction bases outside the gene matches: 13. This CDR3 is 19 amino acids long. Looked up from germline, CDR1 is SGHRS and CDR2 is YFSETQ. The CDR3 here is CASSLAWAGGESSSYEQYF. CDR3 nucleotide sequence: TGCGCCAGCAGCTTGGCCTGGGCGGGAGGGGAATCAAGCTCCTACGAGCAGTACTTC.

The chain recombines TRBV4-3 with TRBJ2-5; D is undetermined. The J call may be incorrect, as the DNA end agrees better with TRBJ2-7. This CDR3 has 14 amino acids. Germline V gene lookup returns CDR1 LGHNA and CDR2 YSLEER. CDR3 sequence reads: CASSQELRTYEQYF. The CDR3 DNA reads TGCGCCAGCAGCCAAGAGTTACGGACCTACGAGCAGTACTTC.

The V gene is TRBV5-1, the J gene TRBJ1-1; the D gene is possibly TRBD1 (5 bases). Trimming took off 5 bases at V and 3 bases at J, with 14 bases between the two ends. The germline gives CDR1 SGHRS, CDR2 YFSETQ. The CDR3 runs 14 residues. The CDR3 DNA sequence: TGCGCCAGCAGAGGGGCCCCTCGGGACACTGAAGCTTTCTTT. Its protein product is CASRGAPRDTEAFF.

The chain is built from TRBV5-1 and TRBJ1-6; 11 bases are a match to TRBD1. There are 14 residues in the CDR3. Germline CDR1 reads SGHRS; CDR2 reads YFSETQ. V was pared by 6 bases and J by 11 bases, with 7 bases of the junction left unmatched. For the CDR3, the DNA is TGCGCCAGCAAGGGACAGGGGGTGGAGGCACCCCTCCACTTT. Its translation: CASKGQGVEAPLHF.

V gene TRBV7-3 combines with J gene TRBJ1-6; a possible D gene is TRBD1 (5 bases). CDR3 length: 15 residues. V dropped 6 bases and J dropped 8 bases, with 17 bases sitting between them. Per the germline V gene, CDR1 is SGHTA and CDR2 is FQGTGA. The CDR3 nucleotides are TGTGCCAGCAGTTCAGTCGGGAGGGGTGATTCACCCCTCCACTTT. Its protein is CASSSVGRGDSPLHF.

V and J are TRBV27 and TRBJ1-2; D is ambiguous. V lost 6 bases and J lost 5, with 13 bases in between. The CDR3 is 13 residues long. The germline V gene has CDR1 MNHEY and CDR2 SMNVEV (reference sequence). Here the CDR3 reads CASSLIAGYGYTF. In DNA form, the CDR3 reads TGTGCCAGCAGCTTAATAGCCGGTTATGGCTACACCTTC.

The chain is built from TRBV7-2 and TRBJ2-1; TRBD2 aligns across 9 bases. This CDR3 has 14 amino acids. Germline CDR1 reads SGHTA; CDR2 reads FQGNSA. V dropped 6 bases and J dropped 7; count of bases not matched to a gene: 7. CDR3 in amino acids: CASRDRTSDNEQFF. The CDR3 bases are TGTGCCAGCAGAGATCGGACTAGCGATAATGAGCAGTTCTTC.

The chain couples TRBV2 to TRBJ2-5; TRBD2 matches at 7 bases. The CDR3 spans 14 residues. The ends lost 1 base at V and 4 bases at J; junction bases unmatched: 3. Germline V CDR1 and CDR2: SNHLY, FYNNEI. This CDR3 is CASSEGVAGETQYF. CDR3 nucleotide sequence: TGTGCCAGCAGTGAAGGGGTAGCGGGAGAGACCCAGTACTTC. Complete variable domain (other parts from reference TRBV2 and TRBJ2-5): EPEVTQTPSHQVTQMGQEVILRCVPISNHLYFYWYRQILGQKVEFLVSFYNNEISEKSEIFDDQFSVERPDGSNFTLKIRSTKLEDSAMYFCASSEGVAGETQYFGPGTRLLVL.

This clone came up a few times. The chain employs TRBV2 and TRBJ1-1; D gene uncertain. Trimming took 4 bases from V and 2 from J, leaving 8 bases between them. CDR1 SNHLY and CDR2 FYNNEI come from the germline V gene. The CDR3 is 13 residues long. The CDR3 bases are TGTGCCAGCAGTGCTCTGAGTAACACTGAAGCTTTCTTT. It yields the protein CASSALSNTEAFF.

This clone appeared a few times. The rearrangement joins TRBV15 to TRBJ1-5; D is uncertain. The V end lost 1 base, the J end lost 2 bases, and 12 bases lay between the germline ends. Germline CDR1 and CDR2: LNHNV and YYDKDF (reference sequence). The CDR3 loop spans 16 amino acids. CDR3 protein: CATSRAKETGNQPQHF. In DNA form, the CDR3 reads TGTGCCACCAGCAGAGCTAAGGAGACGGGCAATCAGCCCCAGCATTTT.

This sequence joins TRBV9 and TRBJ1-1; TRBD1 aligns across 11 bases. The CDR3 is made up of 15 amino acids. Looked up from germline, CDR1 is SGDLS and CDR2 is YYNGEE. The V gene end was trimmed by 0 bases and the J gene end by 6 bases; junction bases not matched to a gene: 4. CDR3 sequence reads: CASSVGRGQGAEAFF. CDR3 DNA: TGTGCCAGCAGCGTAGGTCGGGGACAGGGGGCTGAAGCTTTCTTT.